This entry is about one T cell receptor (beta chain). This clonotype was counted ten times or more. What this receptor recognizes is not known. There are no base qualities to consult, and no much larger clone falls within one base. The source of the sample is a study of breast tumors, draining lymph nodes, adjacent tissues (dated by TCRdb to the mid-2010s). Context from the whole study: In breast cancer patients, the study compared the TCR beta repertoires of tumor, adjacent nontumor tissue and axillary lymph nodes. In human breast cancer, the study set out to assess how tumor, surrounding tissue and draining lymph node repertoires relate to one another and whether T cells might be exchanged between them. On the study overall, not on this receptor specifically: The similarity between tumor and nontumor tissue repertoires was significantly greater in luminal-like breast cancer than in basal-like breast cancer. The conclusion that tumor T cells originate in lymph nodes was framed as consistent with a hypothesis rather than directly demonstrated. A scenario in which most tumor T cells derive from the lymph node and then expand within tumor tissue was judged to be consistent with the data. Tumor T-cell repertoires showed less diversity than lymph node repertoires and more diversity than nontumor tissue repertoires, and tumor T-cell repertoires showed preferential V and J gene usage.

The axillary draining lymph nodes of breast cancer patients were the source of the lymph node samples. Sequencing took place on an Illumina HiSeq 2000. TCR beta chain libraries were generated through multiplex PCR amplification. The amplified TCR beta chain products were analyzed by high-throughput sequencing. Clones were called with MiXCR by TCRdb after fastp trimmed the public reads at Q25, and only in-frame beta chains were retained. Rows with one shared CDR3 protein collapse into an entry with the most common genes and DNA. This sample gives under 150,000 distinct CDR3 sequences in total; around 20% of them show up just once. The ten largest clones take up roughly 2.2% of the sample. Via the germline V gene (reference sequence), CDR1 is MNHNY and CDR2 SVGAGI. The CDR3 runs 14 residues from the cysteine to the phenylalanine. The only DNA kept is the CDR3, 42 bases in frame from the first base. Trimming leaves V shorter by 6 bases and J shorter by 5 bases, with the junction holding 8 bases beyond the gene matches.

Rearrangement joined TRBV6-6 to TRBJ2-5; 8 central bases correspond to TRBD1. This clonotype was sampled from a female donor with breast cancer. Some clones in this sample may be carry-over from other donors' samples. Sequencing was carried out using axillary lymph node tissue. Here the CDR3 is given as CASSKTGGRETQYF. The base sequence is TGTGCCAGCAGCAAAACAGGGGGACGGGAGACCCAGTACTTC.